These T cell receptor beta chains were read from a single sample in a study of T-cell memory formation after mild COVID-19. MiXCR, run by TCRdb on the 5' RACE reads, gives a single entry per CDR3 protein. Seen here are around 420,000 distinct CDR3 sequences, approximately 24% observed once, and the top ten hold around 9%. Material for sequencing was PBMCs or a T cell subset sorted from them (not recorded which). The receptors originated from an adult woman who had mild COVID-19 (a few samples of this study predate the infection). Cell type and time point are not known. Both conserved end residues are part of each CDR3. Fields, in order: CDR3 protein, CDR3 DNA, D gene, clone size, V gene, J gene. A D gene is named only where the DNA matches it firmly. Clone size is given for some rows only: seen once, a few or many times, or a class if the clone is expanded.

CDR3aa: CASKVGVEAFF; CDR3nt: TGTGCCAGCAAGGTCGGTGTGGAAGCTTTCTTT; d_gene: NA; abundance: NA; v_gene: TRBV25-1; j_gene: TRBJ1-1
CDR3aa: CSARSPWEKDTDTQYF; CDR3nt: TGCAGTGCTAGATCCCCGTGGGAGAAGGACACAGATACGCAGTATTTT; d_gene: NA; abundance: many; v_gene: TRBV20-1; j_gene: TRBJ2-3
CDR3aa: CASSLRASGTEAFF; CDR3nt: TGTGCCAGCAGCTTGCGGGCCTCGGGCACTGAAGCTTTCTTT; d_gene: NA; abundance: NA; v_gene: TRBV7-2; j_gene: TRBJ1-1
CDR3aa: CASSQRTGFPNEQFF; CDR3nt: TGTGCCAGCAGCCAACGGACAGGGTTCCCCAATGAGCAGTTCTTC; d_gene: TRBD1; abundance: NA; v_gene: TRBV3-1; j_gene: TRBJ2-1
CDR3aa: CASSSHSGAGSNNEQFF; CDR3nt: TGTGCCAGCAGCTCCCATTCAGGAGCGGGAAGTAACAATGAGCAGTTCTTC; d_gene: TRBD2; abundance: few; v_gene: TRBV13; j_gene: TRBJ2-1
CDR3aa: CASRDRQGADSPLHF; CDR3nt: TGTGCCAGCAGGGATCGACAGGGGGCGGATTCACCCCTCCACTTT; d_gene: TRBD1; abundance: NA; v_gene: TRBV6-6; j_gene: TRBJ1-6
CDR3aa: CASRSRDRFFDEAQYF; CDR3nt: TGTGCCAGCAGGTCCAGGGACAGGTTCTTCGATGAGGCCCAGTACTTC; d_gene: TRBD1; abundance: NA; v_gene: TRBV6-5; j_gene: TRBJ2-5
CDR3aa: CASQISTEAFF; CDR3nt: TGTGCCAGCCAGATCTCGACTGAAGCTTTCTTT; d_gene: NA; abundance: few; v_gene: TRBV2; j_gene: TRBJ1-1
CDR3aa: CASSIGLAFEQFF; CDR3nt: TGTGCCAGCAGCATCGGACTAGCGTTTGAGCAGTTCTTC; d_gene: TRBD2; abundance: few; v_gene: TRBV7-2; j_gene: TRBJ2-1
CDR3aa: CASSLGQGARTGELFF; CDR3nt: TGTGCCAGCAGTTTAGGACAGGGGGCGAGAACCGGGGAGCTGTTTTTT; d_gene: TRBD1; abundance: NA; v_gene: TRBV12-3/TRBV12-4; j_gene: TRBJ2-2
CDR3aa: CASSQVGRGTDTQYF; CDR3nt: TGTGCCAGCAGCCAAGTGGGCAGGGGGACAGATACGCAGTATTTT; d_gene: TRBD1; abundance: few; v_gene: TRBV14; j_gene: TRBJ2-3
CDR3aa: CASNGGAGNSPLHF; CDR3nt: TGTGCCAGCAACGGGGGGGCAGGTAATTCACCCCTCCACTTT; d_gene: NA; abundance: few; v_gene: TRBV6-1; j_gene: TRBJ1-6
CDR3aa: CASSQDLRASNQPQHF; CDR3nt: TGTGCCAGCAGCCAAGATCTGAGGGCTAGCAATCAGCCCCAGCATTTT; d_gene: NA; abundance: NA; v_gene: TRBV4-2; j_gene: TRBJ1-5
CDR3aa: CASSLTGLSYEQYF; CDR3nt: TGCGCCAGCAGCTTGACGGGTCTCTCCTACGAGCAGTACTTC; d_gene: NA; abundance: NA; v_gene: TRBV5-1; j_gene: TRBJ2-7
CDR3aa: CASSPQGIGTEAFF; CDR3nt: TGTGCCAGCAGCCCCCAAGGGATCGGCACTGAAGCTTTCTTT; d_gene: NA; abundance: few; v_gene: TRBV7-2; j_gene: TRBJ1-1
CDR3aa: CSARDPTEEYSNQPQHF; CDR3nt: TGCAGTGCTAGAGACCCTACAGAGGAATATAGCAATCAGCCCCAGCATTTT; d_gene: NA; abundance: few; v_gene: TRBV20-1; j_gene: TRBJ1-5
CDR3aa: CASSLPRTGDTYTF; CDR3nt: TGTGCCAGCAGCTTGCCGAGGACAGGGGATACCTACACCTTC; d_gene: TRBD1; abundance: few; v_gene: TRBV13; j_gene: TRBJ1-2
CDR3aa: CASSHDIYEQYF; CDR3nt: TGTGCCAGCAGTCACGACATATACGAGCAGTACTTC; d_gene: NA; abundance: few; v_gene: TRBV12-3/TRBV12-4; j_gene: TRBJ2-7
CDR3aa: CSALPLKREGHNEQFF; CDR3nt: TGCAGTGCCCTTCCCCTAAAGCGGGAGGGCCATAATGAGCAGTTCTTC; d_gene: TRBD2; abundance: NA; v_gene: TRBV20-1; j_gene: TRBJ2-1
CDR3aa: CSAYPGTSGKQFF; CDR3nt: TGCAGCGCCTATCCCGGGACTAGCGGCAAGCAGTTCTTC; d_gene: TRBD2; abundance: few; v_gene: TRBV29-1; j_gene: TRBJ2-1